This TCR beta chain was observed in a study of T cell changes during pregnancy in multiple sclerosis. V trimming: 5 bases; J trimming: 2 bases; junction bases outside the gene matches: 4. The V gene's germline CDR1 is ENHRY and CDR2 SYGVKD. The CDR3 runs to 16 residues. Sequencing was performed with immunoSEQ multiplex PCR; in TCRdb, only in-frame clones are kept and a portion is missing. Among 100,000 to 150,000 clones listed, roughly 92% were seen once. The V gene is TRBV10-3, the J gene TRBJ2-1; TRBD1 aligns across 12 bases. The input for sequencing was peripheral blood, taken before pregnancy. This TCR was sampled from a female donor with multiple sclerosis, enrolled in a pregnancy study. The CDR3 nucleotides are TGTGCCATCAGTTGGGACAGGGGGCGAACCTACAATGAGCAGTTCTTC. Its protein is CAISWDRGRTYNEQFF.